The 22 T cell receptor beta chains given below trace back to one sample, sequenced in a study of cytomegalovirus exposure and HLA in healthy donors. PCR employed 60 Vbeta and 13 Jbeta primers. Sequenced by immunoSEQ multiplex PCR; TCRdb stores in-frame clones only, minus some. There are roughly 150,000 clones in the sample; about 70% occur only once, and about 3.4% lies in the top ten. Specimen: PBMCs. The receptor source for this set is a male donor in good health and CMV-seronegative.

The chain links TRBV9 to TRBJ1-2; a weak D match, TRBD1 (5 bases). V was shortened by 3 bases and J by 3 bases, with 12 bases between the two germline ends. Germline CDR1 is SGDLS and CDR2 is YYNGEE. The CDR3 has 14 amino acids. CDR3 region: CASSADNWDYGYTF. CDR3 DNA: TGTGCCAGCAGCGCGGACAATTGGGACTATGGCTACACCTTC.

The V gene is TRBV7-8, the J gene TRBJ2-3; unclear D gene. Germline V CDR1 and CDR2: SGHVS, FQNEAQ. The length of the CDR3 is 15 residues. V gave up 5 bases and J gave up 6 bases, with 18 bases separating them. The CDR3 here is CASSPTRSLRDTQYF. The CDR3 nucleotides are TGTGCCAGCAGCCCCACTCGTTCCCTACGGGATACGCAGTATTTT.

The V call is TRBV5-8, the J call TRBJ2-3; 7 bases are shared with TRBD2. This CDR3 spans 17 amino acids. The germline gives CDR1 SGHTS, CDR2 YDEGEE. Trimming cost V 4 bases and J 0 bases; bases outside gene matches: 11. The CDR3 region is CASSTPGLSFSTDTQYF. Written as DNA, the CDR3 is TGTGCCAGCAGCACCCCGGGACTATCCTTTAGCACAGATACGCAGTATTTT.

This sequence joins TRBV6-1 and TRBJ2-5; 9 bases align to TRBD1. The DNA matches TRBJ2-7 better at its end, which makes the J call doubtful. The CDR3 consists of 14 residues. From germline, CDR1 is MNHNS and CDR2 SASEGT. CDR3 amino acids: CASSGGQGRGEQYF. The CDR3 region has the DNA TGTGCCAGCAGCGGTGGACAGGGGCGAGGCGAGCAGTACTTC.

CDR3: CASSFTGLNTEAFF. The DNA of the CDR3 is TGCGCCAGCAGCTTCACAGGGTTGAACACTGAAGCTTTCTTT. The V and J genes are TRBV5-1 and TRBJ1-1; the D gene is possibly TRBD1 (6 bases). Germline V gene lookup returns CDR1 SGHRS and CDR2 YFSETQ. V was clipped by 2 bases and J by 0 bases, with 8 bases between them. This CDR3 is built from 14 residues.

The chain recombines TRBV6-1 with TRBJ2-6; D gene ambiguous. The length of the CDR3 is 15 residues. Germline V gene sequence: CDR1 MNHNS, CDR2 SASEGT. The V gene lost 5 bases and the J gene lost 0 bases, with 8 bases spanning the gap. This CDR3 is CASSNDNSGANVLTF. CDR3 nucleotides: TGTGCCAGCAGTAACGACAACTCTGGGGCCAACGTCCTGACTTTC.

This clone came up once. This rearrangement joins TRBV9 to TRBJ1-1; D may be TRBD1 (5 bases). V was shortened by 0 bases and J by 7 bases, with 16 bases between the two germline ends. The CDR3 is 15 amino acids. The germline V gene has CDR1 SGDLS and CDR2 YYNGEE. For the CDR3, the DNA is TGTGCCAGCAGCGTAGGGGGCCGTTCGGTGGATGAAGCTTTCTTT. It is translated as CASSVGGRSVDEAFF.

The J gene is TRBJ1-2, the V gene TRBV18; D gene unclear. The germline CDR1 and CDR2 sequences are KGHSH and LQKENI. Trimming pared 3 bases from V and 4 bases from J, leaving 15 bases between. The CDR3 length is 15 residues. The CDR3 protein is CASSPVGGSGYGYTF. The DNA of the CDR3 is TGTGCCAGCTCACCGGTGGGAGGCAGCGGCTATGGCTACACCTTC.

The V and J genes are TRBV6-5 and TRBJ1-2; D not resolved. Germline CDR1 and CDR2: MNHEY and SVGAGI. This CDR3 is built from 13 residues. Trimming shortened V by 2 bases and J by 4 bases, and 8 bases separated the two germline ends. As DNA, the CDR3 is TGTGCCAGCAGTTACACGGGTGGCTATGGCTACACCTTC. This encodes CASSYTGGYGYTF.

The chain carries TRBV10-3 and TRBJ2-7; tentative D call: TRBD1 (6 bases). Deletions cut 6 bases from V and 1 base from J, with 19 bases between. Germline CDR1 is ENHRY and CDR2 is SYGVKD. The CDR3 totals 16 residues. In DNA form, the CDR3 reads TGTGCCATCAGGTCGAGCCGACAGGTAACTTCCTACGAGCAGTACTTC. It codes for CAIRSSRQVTSYEQYF.

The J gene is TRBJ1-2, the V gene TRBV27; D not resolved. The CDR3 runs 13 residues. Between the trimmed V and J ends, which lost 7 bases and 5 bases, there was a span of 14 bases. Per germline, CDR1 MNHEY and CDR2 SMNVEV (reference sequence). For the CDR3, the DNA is TGTGCCAGCATGAAATCGAGGCCTTATGGCTACACCTTC. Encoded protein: CASMKSRPYGYTF.

The CDR3, as DNA: TGTGCCAGCAGTTACTCGACTCTGGTCAGCTCCTACGAGCAGTACTTC. Its protein is CASSYSTLVSSYEQYF. The gene calls are TRBV6-5 and TRBJ2-7; D remains unclear. Germline V gene data show CDR1 as MNHEY and CDR2 as SVGAGI. Deletions cut 0 bases from V and 0 bases from J, with 12 bases between. The length of the CDR3 is 16 residues.

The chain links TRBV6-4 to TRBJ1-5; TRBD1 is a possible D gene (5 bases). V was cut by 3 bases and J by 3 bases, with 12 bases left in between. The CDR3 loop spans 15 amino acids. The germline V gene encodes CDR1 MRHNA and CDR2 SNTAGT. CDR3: CASSESAGNNQPQHF. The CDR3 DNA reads TGTGCCAGCAGTGAATCGGCAGGGAACAATCAGCCCCAGCATTTT.

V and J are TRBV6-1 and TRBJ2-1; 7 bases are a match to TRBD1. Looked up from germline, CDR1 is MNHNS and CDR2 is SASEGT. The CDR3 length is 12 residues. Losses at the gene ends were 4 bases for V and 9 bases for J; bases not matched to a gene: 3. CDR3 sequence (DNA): TGTGCCAGCAGTGCGGACAGGCGTGAGCAGTTCTTC. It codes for CASSADRREQFF.

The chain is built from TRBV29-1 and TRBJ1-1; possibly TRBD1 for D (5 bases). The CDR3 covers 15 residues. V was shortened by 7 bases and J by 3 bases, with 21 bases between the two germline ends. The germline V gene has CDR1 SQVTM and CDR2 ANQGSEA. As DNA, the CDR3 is TGCAGCGCTACACCCTCTGAACAGGTTTACACTGAAGCTTTCTTT. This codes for CSATPSEQVYTEAFF.

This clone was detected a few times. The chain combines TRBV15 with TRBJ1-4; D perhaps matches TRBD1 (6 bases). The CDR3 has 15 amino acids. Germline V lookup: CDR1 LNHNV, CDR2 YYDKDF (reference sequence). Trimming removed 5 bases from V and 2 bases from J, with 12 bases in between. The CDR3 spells CATSWGRGTNEKLFF. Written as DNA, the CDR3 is TGTGCCACCAGCTGGGGCAGGGGCACTAATGAAAAACTGTTTTTT.

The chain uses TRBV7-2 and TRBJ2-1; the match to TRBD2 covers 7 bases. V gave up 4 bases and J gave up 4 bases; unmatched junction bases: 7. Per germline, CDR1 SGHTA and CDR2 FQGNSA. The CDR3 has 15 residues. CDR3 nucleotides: TGTGCCAGCAGCTCGCTGACTAGCTCGTACAATGAGCAGTTCTTC. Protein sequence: CASSSLTSSYNEQFF.

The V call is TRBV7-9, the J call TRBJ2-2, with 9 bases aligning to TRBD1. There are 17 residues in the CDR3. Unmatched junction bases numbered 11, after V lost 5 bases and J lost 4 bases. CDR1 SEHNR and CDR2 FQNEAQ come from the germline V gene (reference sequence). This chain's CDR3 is CASSPSTGGGVTGELFF. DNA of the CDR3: TGTGCCAGCAGCCCTAGTACAGGGGGCGGCGTCACCGGGGAGCTGTTTTTT.

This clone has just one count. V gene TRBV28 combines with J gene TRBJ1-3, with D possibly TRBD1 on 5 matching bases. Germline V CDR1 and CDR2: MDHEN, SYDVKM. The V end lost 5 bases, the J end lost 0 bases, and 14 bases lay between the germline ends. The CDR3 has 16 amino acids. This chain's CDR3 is CASSHGGVNSGNTIYF. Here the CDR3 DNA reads TGTGCCAGCAGTCACGGGGGGGTGAACTCTGGAAACACCATATATTTT.

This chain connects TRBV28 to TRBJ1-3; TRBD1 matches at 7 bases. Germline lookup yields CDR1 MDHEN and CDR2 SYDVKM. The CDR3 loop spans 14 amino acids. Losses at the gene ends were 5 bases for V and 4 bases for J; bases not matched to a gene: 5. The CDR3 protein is CASSTTGEGNTIYF. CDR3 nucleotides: TGTGCCAGCAGTACCACAGGGGAAGGAAACACCATATATTTT.

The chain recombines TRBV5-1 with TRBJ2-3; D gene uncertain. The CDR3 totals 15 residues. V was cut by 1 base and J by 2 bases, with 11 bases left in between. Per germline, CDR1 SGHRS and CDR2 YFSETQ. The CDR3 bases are TGCGCCAGCAGCTTGTACGCCGGAGCCACAGATACGCAGTATTTT. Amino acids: CASSLYAGATDTQYF.

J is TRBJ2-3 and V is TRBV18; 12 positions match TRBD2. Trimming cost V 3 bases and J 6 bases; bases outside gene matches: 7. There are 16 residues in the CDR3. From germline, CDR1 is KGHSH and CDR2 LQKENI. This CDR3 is CASSPILAGGPDTQYF. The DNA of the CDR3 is TGTGCCAGCTCACCTATACTAGCGGGGGGCCCCGATACGCAGTATTTT.